The 30 T cell receptor beta chains given below trace back to one sample, sequenced in a study of cytomegalovirus exposure and HLA in healthy donors (dated by TCRdb to 2016 to 2017). Library prep was done by the immunoSEQ multiplex PCR assay. The multiplex PCR relied on a mix of 60 forward primers for TCR Vbeta segments and 13 reverse primers for TCR Jbeta segments. TCRdb holds this immuneACCESS table with in-frame rearrangements only. Some clones are missing; in checked studies, unresolved V genes explain under half, and the rest has no known cause. The sample table lists some 150,000 clones, less than 85% of them with a count of one. The top ten clonotypes cover about 6.7% of the sample. Sequences were obtained from PBMCs. The source of these receptors is a man in his forties or fifties in good health and CMV-seropositive.

This chain uses TRBV27 with TRBJ2-4, with a weak D call TRBD2 (6 bases). Germline lookup yields CDR1 MNHEY and CDR2 SMNVEV (reference sequence). The CDR3 is 17 amino acids. V was clipped by 5 bases and J by 3 bases, with 20 bases between them. The CDR3 DNA reads TGTGCCAGCAGTCTGGCCGGGAGAGGGGCGTACAAAAACATTCAGTACTTC. Translating gives CASSLAGRGAYKNIQYF.

This chain joins TRBV4-1 and TRBJ1-3; the D is unclear. The germline V and J ends were trimmed by 4 bases and 0 bases, with 19 bases remaining between them. Per germline, CDR1 MGHRA and CDR2 YSYEKL. CDR3 length: 18 amino acids. The CDR3: CASSPAPSGGSSGNTIYF. CDR3 nucleotide sequence: TGCGCCAGCAGCCCAGCCCCATCCGGCGGGAGCTCTGGAAACACCATATATTTT.

CDR3 amino acids: CSAPMEEQYF. CDR3 DNA sequence: TGCAGTGCCCCGATGGAGGAGCAGTACTTC. The gene calls are TRBV20-1 and TRBJ2-7; D not certain. Per the germline V gene, CDR1 is DFQATT and CDR2 is SNEGSKA (reference sequence). Trimming removed 6 bases from V and 7 bases from J, with 10 bases in between. The CDR3 has 10 amino acids.

This clone has more than one count but fewer than ten. CDR3 sequence (DNA): TGTGCCAGCAGTCCGACGACAGGGCCGGGCGAGCAGTACTTC. This translates into CASSPTTGPGEQYF. V and J are TRBV25-1 and TRBJ2-7; 7 bases align to TRBD1. J lost 6 bases, V lost 5 bases, and 10 bases had no gene match. The CDR3 loop spans 14 amino acids. Germline CDR1 and CDR2: MGHDK and SYGVNS.

The rearrangement joins TRBV28 to TRBJ1-6, with a possible D match to TRBD1 (6 bases). Trimming stripped 8 bases from V and 9 bases from J, with 17 bases between. The germline gives CDR1 MDHEN, CDR2 SYDVKM. The CDR3 loop spans 14 amino acids. CDR3: CASVTGGFSSPLHF. DNA for the CDR3: TGTGCCAGCGTCACGGGGGGCTTTTCTTCACCCCTCCACTTT.

The chain carries TRBV5-1 and TRBJ2-3; maybe TRBD1 (6 bases). The CDR3 sequence is 16 residues long. V was shortened by 4 bases and J by 2 bases, with 17 bases between the two germline ends. Germline values: CDR1 SGHRS, CDR2 YFSETQ. The CDR3 sequence: CASSQVGHPATDTQYF. CDR3 nucleotides: TGCGCCAGCAGCCAGGTGGGACACCCGGCCACAGATACGCAGTATTTT. The full variable domain, in which reference TRBV5-1 and TRBJ2-3 provide the parts outside the CDR3, is KAGVTQTPRYLIKTRGQQVTLSCSPISGHRSVSWYQQTPGQGLQFLFEYFSETQRNKGNFPGRFSGRQFSNSRSEMNVSTLELGDSALYLCASSQVGHPATDTQYFGPGTRLTVL.

This chain links TRBV27 with TRBJ1-1; 8 bases map to TRBD1. V trimming: 5 bases; J trimming: 11 bases; junction bases outside the gene matches: 13. CDR1 is MNHEY and CDR2 is SMNVEV in the germline V gene (reference sequence). CDR3 length: 14 residues. The CDR3 region is CASSAGQGWGRAFF. In DNA form, the CDR3 reads TGTGCCAGCAGTGCCGGACAGGGTTGGGGTCGGGCTTTCTTT.

This clone appeared a few times. V is TRBV18 and J is TRBJ1-3; TRBD1 might be the D (6 bases). Trimming left V 3 bases short and J 1 base short, with 13 bases between. CDR3 length: 16 amino acids. The V gene's germline CDR1 is KGHSH and CDR2 LQKENI. This CDR3 is CASSPQDSRSGNTIYF. The CDR3 nucleotides are TGTGCCAGCTCACCCCAGGACAGCCGGTCTGGAAACACCATATATTTT.

For this clone: In the same sample, other DNA sequences code for this CDR3. The chain uses TRBV18 and TRBJ2-3; no clear D. CDR3 length: 13 amino acids. Germline V gene data show CDR1 as KGHSH and CDR2 as LQKENI. With 4 bases removed from V and 0 bases from J, the gap between germline ends came to 5 bases. In DNA, the CDR3 is TGTGCCAGCTCACTAACTAGCACAGATACGCAGTATTTT. It is translated as CASSLTSTDTQYF.

This chain links TRBV7-9 with TRBJ2-1; D is uncertain. V lost 8 bases to trimming and J lost 0 bases, with 14 bases between them. The CDR3 contains 15 residues. The germline V gene encodes CDR1 SEHNR and CDR2 FQNEAQ (reference sequence). The CDR3 bases are TGTGCCAGCGCCCTCGACCCAGGCTCCTACAATGAGCAGTTCTTC. Translated, it gives CASALDPGSYNEQFF.

The chain joins TRBV6-1 to TRBJ2-1; D gene uncertain. Germline V gives CDR1 MNHNS, CDR2 SASEGT. The CDR3 has 14 amino acids. Trimming stripped 6 bases from V and 6 bases from J, with 15 bases between. The chain's CDR3 is CASSRLPVANEQFF. Written as DNA, the CDR3 is TGTGCCAGCAGCCGACTCCCTGTAGCCAATGAGCAGTTCTTC.

The chain has TRBV5-6 and TRBJ2-7; tentatively, D is TRBD1 (5 bases). Germline V lookup: CDR1 SGHDT, CDR2 YYEEEE. This CDR3 region has 16 residues. The V end lost 3 bases, the J end lost 2 bases, and 18 bases lay between the germline ends. The CDR3 protein is CASSSKHGHLTYEQYF. In DNA, the CDR3 is TGTGCCAGCAGCTCAAAGCACGGACATTTGACCTACGAGCAGTACTTC.

This chain links TRBV10-2 with TRBJ2-5; 8 bases line up with TRBD1. Germline V gene lookup returns CDR1 WSHSY and CDR2 SAAADI. The CDR3 contains 13 residues. V lost 8 bases to trimming and J lost 4 bases; unmatched junction nucleotides: 6. CDR3 nucleotide sequence: TGCGCCAGCGGACAGGGTGCAGGAGAGACCCAGTACTTC. Its protein product is CASGQGAGETQYF.

The DNA of the CDR3 is TGTGCCAGCAGCTTAAATACCTACGAGCAGTACTTC. Amino acids: CASSLNTYEQYF. The chain uses TRBV7-2 and TRBJ2-7; D remains unclear. The CDR3 runs 12 residues. V shed 2 bases and J shed 2 bases, with 4 bases lying between them. CDR1 SGHTA and CDR2 FQGNSA come from the germline V gene.

CDR3 amino acids: CASSFIAGGGAFF. In DNA form, the CDR3 reads TGTGCCAGCAGTTTCATTGCAGGGGGCGGGGCTTTCTTT. The chain carries TRBV27 and TRBJ1-1; TRBD1 matches at 8 bases. Per germline, CDR1 MNHEY and CDR2 SMNVEV (reference sequence). V shed 3 bases, J shed 11 bases, and the junction held 8 bases outside the gene matches. The CDR3 runs to 13 residues.

The chain carries TRBV6-1 and TRBJ2-3, with TRBD1 matching 9 bases. From germline, CDR1 is MNHNS and CDR2 SASEGT. The CDR3 sequence is 17 residues long. V was pared by 4 bases and J by 2 bases, with 10 bases of the junction left unmatched. The CDR3 DNA follows: TGTGCCAGCAGTGCAGGACAGACAGGGGGGTCCACAGATACGCAGTATTTT. Translation gives CASSAGQTGGSTDTQYF.

This chain connects TRBV5-4 to TRBJ1-4; TRBD1 agrees at 10 bases. V dropped 4 bases and J dropped 5; count of bases not matched to a gene: 5. Looked up from germline, CDR1 is SGHNT and CDR2 is YYREEE (reference sequence). The CDR3 has 15 amino acids. CDR3 DNA sequence: TGTGCCAGCAGCGCCCGGGACAGGGGAAATGAAAAACTGTTTTTT. Translating it yields CASSARDRGNEKLFF.

In DNA form, the CDR3 reads TGTGCCAGCAGCCCGAAGGGGACAGCCCACGGGACCGGGGAGCTGTTTTTT. Protein sequence: CASSPKGTAHGTGELFF. The rearrangement uses TRBV5-4 and TRBJ2-2; TRBD1 matches at 7 bases. This CDR3 is 17 amino acids long. V was pared by 4 bases and J by 5 bases, with 14 bases of the junction left unmatched. Germline CDR1 reads SGHNT; CDR2 reads YYREEE (reference sequence). Variable domain in full (rest from reference TRBV5-4 and TRBJ2-2): ETGVTQSPTHLIKTRGQQVTLRCSSQSGHNTVSWYQQALGQGPQFIFQYYREEENGRGNFPPRFSGLQFPNYSSELNVNALELDDSALYLCASSPKGTAHGTGELFFGEGSRLTVL.

The chain is built from TRBV19 and TRBJ1-5; 11 nucleotides agree with TRBD1. This CDR3 comprises 17 residues. V was clipped by 5 bases and J by 1 base; unmatched bases: 7. Germline CDR1 and CDR2: LNHDA and SQIVND (reference sequence). The CDR3 loop reads CASSLTGTGGSNQPQHF. Here the CDR3 DNA reads TGTGCCAGTAGTCTCACCGGGACAGGGGGGAGCAATCAGCCCCAGCATTTT.

A remark on this clone: Sequence at one end of the junction differs from germline and may be a read error. The V and J genes are TRBV19 and TRBJ1-3, with 7 bases that match TRBD1. Germline lookup yields CDR1 LNHDA and CDR2 SQIVND (reference sequence). The CDR3 length is 16 residues. CDR3 nucleotide sequence: TGTGCCAGTAGTGTGACAGGGCTCGTCACTGGAAGCACCATATATTTT. Encoded protein: CASSVTGLVTGSTIYF. The full variable domain, rest sourced from reference TRBV19 and TRBJ1-3, is DGGITQSPKYLFRKEGQNVTLSCEQNLNHDAMYWYRQDPGQGLRLIYYSQIVNDFQKGDIAEGYSVSREKKESFPLTVTSAQKNPTAFYLCASSVTGLVTGSTIYFGEGSWLTVV.

A word on this clone: A junction boundary mismatches the germline segment, possibly from a read error. CDR3 protein: CSSSADRDEQYF. The CDR3 bases are TGTTCCAGCAGCGCGGACAGGGACGAGCAGTACTTC. The rearrangement uses TRBV7-9 and TRBJ2-7; 8 positions agree with TRBD1. In germline, CDR1 is SEHNR, CDR2 FQNEAQ (reference sequence). The CDR3 has 12 residues.

This clone was recorded a few times. V and J are TRBV7-9 and TRBJ2-5; maybe TRBD2 (5 bases). Germline loops: CDR1 SEHNR, CDR2 FQNEAQ (reference sequence). Trimming removed 0 bases at V and 5 bases at J, with 13 bases between. This CDR3 contains 15 residues. As DNA, the CDR3 is TGTGCCAGCAGCTTAGCTTCTGGACTTTGGGAGACCCAGTACTTC. It codes for CASSLASGLWETQYF. Supplemented by reference TRBV7-9 and TRBJ2-5, the full variable domain reads DTGVSQNPRHKITKRGQNVTFRCDPISEHNRLYWYRQTLGQGPEFLTYFQNEAQLEKSRLLSDRFSAERPKGSFSTLEIQRTEQGDSAMYLCASSLASGLWETQYFGPGTRLLVL.

V usage is TRBV5-6 and J usage is TRBJ2-5; the D gene is possibly TRBD1 (5 bases). CDR1 is SGHDT and CDR2 is YYEEEE in the germline V gene. With 0 bases removed from V and 4 bases from J, the gap between germline ends came to 7 bases. The CDR3 is 13 amino acids. The DNA of the CDR3 is TGTGCCAGCAGCTTGGGCAGGGTAGAGACCCAGTACTTC. It translates to CASSLGRVETQYF.

The CDR3 DNA follows: TGTGCCAGCGGGGGGGGGCTAAGGGGGCGCGACCCCCAAGAGACCCAGTACTTC. This encodes CASGGGLRGRDPQETQYF. J is TRBJ2-5 and V is TRBV10-3, with 9 bases fitting TRBD2. Germline V CDR1 and CDR2: ENHRY, SYGVKD. The CDR3 spans 18 residues. Trimming cost V 10 bases and J 1 base; bases outside gene matches: 19.

J is TRBJ2-1 and V is TRBV5-1; 10 bases line up with TRBD1. The V and J ends lost 4 bases and 3 bases, in that order; junction bases with no gene match: 7. Germline V gene lookup returns CDR1 SGHRS and CDR2 YFSETQ. The CDR3 runs to 16 residues. The CDR3 sequence is CASSPGGTGDYNEQFF. The CDR3 region has the DNA TGCGCCAGCAGCCCGGGAGGGACAGGGGACTACAATGAGCAGTTCTTC. The full variable domain, completed using reference TRBV5-1 and TRBJ2-1, is KAGVTQTPRYLIKTRGQQVTLSCSPISGHRSVSWYQQTPGQGLQFLFEYFSETQRNKGNFPGRFSGRQFSNSRSEMNVSTLELGDSALYLCASSPGGTGDYNEQFFGPGTRLTVL.

The genes are TRBV2 and TRBJ1-1; the D gene is possibly TRBD1 (6 bases). The CDR3 spans 14 residues. V was shortened by 0 bases and J by 9 bases, with 14 bases between the two germline ends. Germline values: CDR1 SNHLY, CDR2 FYNNEI. The CDR3, as DNA: TGTGCCAGCAGTGAAGCGCTCGGGGGGCGGAAAGCTTTCTTT. It specifies CASSEALGGRKAFF.

The chain carries TRBV15 and TRBJ2-5; D is perhaps TRBD2 (6 bases). With 0 bases removed from V and 5 bases from J, the gap between germline ends came to 13 bases. The CDR3 totals 15 residues. CDR1 and CDR2 from the germline V gene are LNHNV and YYDKDF (reference sequence). The CDR3 is CATSRDGRDEETQYF. CDR3 DNA sequence: TGTGCCACCAGCAGAGATGGGCGGGACGAGGAGACCCAGTACTTC.

The J gene is TRBJ1-2, the V gene TRBV10-3; D might be TRBD1 (5 bases). The CDR3 runs to 14 residues. V was shortened by 5 bases and J by 2 bases, with 12 bases between the two germline ends. CDR1 is ENHRY and CDR2 is SYGVKD in the germline V gene. In DNA form, the CDR3 reads TGTGCCATCAGTTTCTCTGACAGCAACTATGGCTACACCTTC. Translated: CAISFSDSNYGYTF.

The chain links TRBV30 to TRBJ2-1; D remains ambiguous. The V end lost 1 base, the J end lost 4 bases, and 2 bases lay between the germline ends. Germline CDR1 reads GTSNPN; CDR2 reads SVGIG (reference sequence). The CDR3 is 11 residues long. CDR3 region: CAWSAYNEQFF. In DNA, the CDR3 is TGTGCCTGGAGTGCATACAATGAGCAGTTCTTC.

The J gene is TRBJ1-6, the V gene TRBV6-1; D unresolved. V was shortened by 1 base and J by 5 bases, with 6 bases between the two germline ends. Germline lookup yields CDR1 MNHNS and CDR2 SASEGT. The CDR3 loop spans 14 amino acids. CDR3 sequence: CASSEVTDNSPLHF. CDR3 in DNA: TGTGCCAGCAGTGAAGTCACAGATAATTCACCCCTCCACTTT.